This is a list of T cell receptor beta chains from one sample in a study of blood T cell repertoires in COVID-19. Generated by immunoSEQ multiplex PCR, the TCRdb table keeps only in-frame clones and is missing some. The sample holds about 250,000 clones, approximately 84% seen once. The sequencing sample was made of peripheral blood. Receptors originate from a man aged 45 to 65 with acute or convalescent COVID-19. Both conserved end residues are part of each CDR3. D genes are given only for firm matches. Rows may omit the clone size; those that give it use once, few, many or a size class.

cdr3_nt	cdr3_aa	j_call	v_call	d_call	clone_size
TGTGCCAGCAGCTTATCGTCGTTGGGACAAATCGAAAACACCATATATTTT	CASSLSSLGQIENTIYF	TRBJ1-3	TRBV7-8	-	-
TGCGCCAGCAGCTCCGGGACAGGGTGGAGGAATGAGCAGTTCTTC	CASSSGTGWRNEQFF	TRBJ2-1	TRBV4-1	TRBD1	-
TGTGCCACCAGCAGACGAGGTGTCGCGGGCTCTGGGGCCAACGTCCTGACTTTC	CATSRRGVAGSGANVLTF	TRBJ2-6	TRBV15	-	few
TGTGCCAGCACATGGGAGGGGACTAGCGGGACTGACATTCAGTACTTC	CASTWEGTSGTDIQYF	TRBJ2-4	TRBV5-8	TRBD2	once
TGTGCCAGCAGCTTAGGAGTTGGGGCCGCGGTCGGAAACACCATATATTTT	CASSLGVGAAVGNTIYF	TRBJ1-3	TRBV11-2	-	-
TGTGCCAGCAGCCCTAGGGGAGGTGAAGCTTTCTTT	CASSPRGGEAFF	TRBJ1-1	TRBV12-3/TRBV12-4	-	-
TGTGCCAGCAGCCAACTCATATCTAGCGGGAGGGCCGGTGAGCAGTTCTTC	CASSQLISSGRAGEQFF	TRBJ2-1	TRBV28	TRBD2	-
TGTGCCAGCAGCCGAAGGACGAGAGGGGACTTCTACAATGAGCAGTTCTTC	CASSRRTRGDFYNEQFF	TRBJ2-1	TRBV7-9	-	-
TGCGCCAGCGCCCGGACTAGCGGCTCCTACAATGAGCAGTTCTTC	CASARTSGSYNEQFF	TRBJ2-1	TRBV5-1	TRBD2	once
TGCGCCAGCAGACTGGAGGGCAGCCTCTATGGCTACACCTTC	CASRLEGSLYGYTF	TRBJ1-2	TRBV5-1	-	few